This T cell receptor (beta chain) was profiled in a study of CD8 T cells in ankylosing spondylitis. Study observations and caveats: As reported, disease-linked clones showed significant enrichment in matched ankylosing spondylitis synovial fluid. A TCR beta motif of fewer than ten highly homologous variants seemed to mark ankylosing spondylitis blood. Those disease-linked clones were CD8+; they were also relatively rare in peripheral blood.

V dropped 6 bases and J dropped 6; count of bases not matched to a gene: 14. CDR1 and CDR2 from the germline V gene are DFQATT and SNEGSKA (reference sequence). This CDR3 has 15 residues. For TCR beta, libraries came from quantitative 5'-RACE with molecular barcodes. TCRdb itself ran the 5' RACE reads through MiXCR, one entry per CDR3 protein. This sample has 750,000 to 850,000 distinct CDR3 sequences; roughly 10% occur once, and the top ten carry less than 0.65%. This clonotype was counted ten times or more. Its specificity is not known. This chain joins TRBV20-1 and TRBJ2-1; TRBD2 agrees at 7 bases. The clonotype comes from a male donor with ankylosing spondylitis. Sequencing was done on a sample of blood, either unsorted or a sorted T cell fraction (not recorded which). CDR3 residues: CSAARSGFWANEQFF. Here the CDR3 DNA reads TGCAGTGCGGCCCGTAGCGGGTTCTGGGCCAATGAGCAGTTCTTC.